Listed below are T cell receptor beta chains from one sample, sequenced in a study of blood T cell repertoires in COVID-19. Profiling relied on immunoSEQ multiplex PCR, and the TCRdb table lists in-frame clones only, not all of them. This sample has 300,000 to 400,000 clones; roughly 90% occur once, and the top ten carry around 8.9%. The sequencing input was peripheral blood. These receptors came from a man aged 25 to 40 with COVID-19, enrolled during active disease. CDR3s leave out the opening cysteine and the closing phenylalanine or tryptophan.

CDR3 protein	V gene	J gene
ASSLSPGANVLT	TRBV7-3	TRBJ2-6
ASSLIQILGGTYNEQF	TRBV28	TRBJ2-1
ASSQPQAGAGVVNNEQF	TRBV14	TRBJ2-1
ASSQRGYEQY	TRBV6-2/TRBV6-3	TRBJ2-7
ASSQDGADVGELF	TRBV4-3	TRBJ2-2
ASKVGPGQGVHEQY	TRBV5-1	TRBJ2-7
ASSSIPGRTTNEKLF	TRBV27	TRBJ1-4
ASSQVTGPGGNTEAF	TRBV3-1/TRBV3-2	TRBJ1-1
ASWGPAAKNIQY	TRBV2	TRBJ2-4
ASSLRDTFYNEQF	TRBV7-8	TRBJ2-1
ASSALEEGWGNTIY	TRBV23-1	TRBJ1-3